The sequence of this TCR beta chain was determined in a study of CD8 T cells in ankylosing spondylitis. Note on this clonotype: Its antigen is still unknown.

Study observations and caveats: Reportedly, significant enrichment of disease-linked clones occurred in matched ankylosing spondylitis synovial fluid.

TCRdb re-analysed the 5' RACE reads in MiXCR, keeping a single row per CDR3 protein. The table has hundreds of thousands of distinct CDR3 sequences, 20% to 25% seen once; the top ten hold 13%. The clonotype was recovered from a male donor with ankylosing spondylitis or in good health (not recorded which). The sequencing input was blood, either unsorted or a sorted T cell fraction (not recorded which).

In DNA, the CDR3 is TGTGCCAGCAGTCCCAAGACAGGCCAGAACACCGGGGAGCTGTTTTTT. Translated: CASSPKTGQNTGELFF. The chain joins TRBV12-3 or TRBV12-4 to TRBJ2-2, with D tentatively TRBD1 (6 bases). V shed 5 bases and J shed 1 base, with 14 bases lying between them. The CDR3 spans 16 residues.